A single T cell receptor beta chain is shown here with its context. The antigen remains unidentified. Brentuximab vedotin exposure varied, and every patient relapsed after autologous stem cell transplantation. This entry comes from a study of PD-1 blockade in classical Hodgkin lymphoma. TCRdb's table, derived via immunoSEQ multiplex PCR, lists solely in-frame clones and lacks some. Here the sample spans about 90,000 clones, about nine tenths being singletons. The germline CDR1 and CDR2 sequences are ENHRY and SYGVKD. CDR3 length equals 16 residues. The J segment lost 4 bases and the V segment lost 3 bases, leaving 8 bases of the junction unmatched. Study-wide results and limits: Before treatment, complete responders showed about the same diversity as newly diagnosed patients. Lower baseline TCR diversity was reported for newly diagnosed patients than for healthy donors. A significant rise in TCR diversity by C4D1 was seen for CD4+ but not CD8+ cells.

V usage is TRBV10-3 and J usage is TRBJ2-7, with 11 nucleotides matching TRBD2. The sample here was peripheral blood mononuclear cells (PBMCs), taken before the second cycle of nivolumab. The sequence was collected from a human donor with classical Hodgkin lymphoma. CDR3: CAISEPPGLADYEQYF. DNA of the CDR3: TGTGCCATCAGTGAACCGCCGGGACTAGCGGATTACGAGCAGTACTTC.